Sequencing of this TCR beta chain was carried out in a study of radiation and T cells in renal cell carcinoma. Study in general: Nephrectomy followed 15 Gy stereotactic body radiation by 4 weeks.

As regards this clone: What it binds is not known.

Time point meaning: baseline pretreatment blood. Noted treatment: 15 Gy SBRT to primary tumor, nephrectomy 4 weeks later. Study outcomes and limitations: Top tumor clonotypes rose in blood 2 weeks post-radiation, then contracted. Pretreatment tumor biopsies were lacking, so baseline clonotypes are unknown.

Sequencing used immunoSEQ multiplex PCR; TCRdb keeps in-frame clones, though not all of them. The sample lists 120,000 to 150,000 clones, around four fifths occurring once. This material consisted of blood, taken from a patient whose treatment included radiotherapy and nephrectomy. This sequence originates from a woman aged 50 to 60 with renal cell carcinoma.

The CDR3 DNA follows: TGTGCCAGCAGTTCAGGGTGGGAAGAGACCCAGTACTTC. Amino acids: CASSSGWEETQYF. The chain has TRBV25-1 and TRBJ2-5, with D possibly matching TRBD1 (5 bases). Per germline, CDR1 MGHDK and CDR2 SYGVNS. This CDR3 is built from 13 residues. V was clipped by 5 bases and J by 3 bases, with 10 bases between them.